These T cell receptor beta chains were read from a single sample in a study of cytomegalovirus exposure and HLA in healthy donors. Assay used: immunoSEQ multiplex PCR; TCRdb lists only in-frame clones, some missing. This sample contains around 200,000 clones. The specimen sequenced was PBMCs. The receptors originated from a woman aged 18-29 years in good health and CMV-seropositive. The CDR3 runs from the conserved cysteine through the conserved F or W. D genes are given only for firm matches.

J: TRBJ1-1; V: TRBV6-1; D: NA; DNA: TGTGCCAGCAACATGGGACAAACGAACACTGAAGCTTTCTTT; CDR3: CASNMGQTNTEAFF
J: TRBJ2-3; V: TRBV2; D: NA; DNA: TGTGCCAGCAGTGCCCTTGGGGCCTCAGATACGCAGTATTTT; CDR3: CASSALGASDTQYF
J: TRBJ2-1; V: TRBV7-9; D: NA; DNA: TGTGCCAGCGCAGGGGGGCGGAGGGCATACAATGAGCAGTTCTTC; CDR3: CASAGGRRAYNEQFF
J: TRBJ1-2; V: TRBV9; D: TRBD1; DNA: TGTGCCAGCAGCCTCGGACAGGGGGCCCTTTCCTATGGCTACACCTTC; CDR3: CASSLGQGALSYGYTF
J: TRBJ2-3; V: TRBV5-1; D: TRBD2; DNA: TGCGCCAGCAGCTCCCTGGGACTAGCGTTGACAGATACGCAGTATTTT; CDR3: CASSSLGLALTDTQYF
J: TRBJ1-6; V: TRBV7-2; D: TRBD1; DNA: TGTGCCAGCAGCGCCGAGGGGGCTGGTAATTCACCCCTCCACTTT; CDR3: CASSAEGAGNSPLHF
J: TRBJ2-1; V: TRBV6-1; D: TRBD2; DNA: TGTGCCAGCAGTGAAATATGGACTAGCGGGGGAGGGGAGCAGTTCTTC; CDR3: CASSEIWTSGGGEQFF
J: TRBJ1-1; V: TRBV7-9; D: TRBD1; DNA: TGTGCCAGCAGCTGGACAGGCGGCGGCACTGAAGCTTTCTTT; CDR3: CASSWTGGGTEAFF
J: TRBJ2-5; V: TRBV7-2; D: TRBD1; DNA: TGTGCCAGCAGCTTCGACAGGGAACAGACCCAGTACTTC; CDR3: CASSFDREQTQYF
J: TRBJ1-1; V: TRBV4-3; D: TRBD1; DNA: TGCGCCAGCAGCCAAACAGGGGTGACTGAAGCTTTCTTT; CDR3: CASSQTGVTEAFF
J: TRBJ2-1; V: TRBV19; D: TRBD1; DNA: TGTGCCAGTAGTATAGTTCGGGACAGGGGGTCCCCCAGCTCCTACAATGAGCAGTTCTTC; CDR3: CASSIVRDRGSPSSYNEQFF
J: TRBJ1-4; V: TRBV30; D: TRBD1; DNA: TGTGCCTGGAGTACGGACAGGGGGGAAAAACTGTTTTTT; CDR3: CAWSTDRGEKLFF
J: TRBJ2-7; V: TRBV18; D: NA; DNA: TGTGCCAGCTCACCCCCGGGGGTGGGTTACGAGCAGTACTTC; CDR3: CASSPPGVGYEQYF
J: TRBJ1-2; V: TRBV18; D: TRBD1; DNA: TGTGCCAGCTCACCCGGGACAGCTAACTATGGCTACACCTTC; CDR3: CASSPGTANYGYTF
J: TRBJ2-3; V: TRBV6-1; D: TRBD2; DNA: TGTGCCAGCACCCTCGGGGAGGGTCCAGATACGCAGTATTTT; CDR3: CASTLGEGPDTQYF
J: TRBJ2-7; V: TRBV9; D: TRBD1; DNA: TGTGCCAGCAGCGTAGCTCCAGGGGGCTACGAGCAGTACTTC; CDR3: CASSVAPGGYEQYF
J: TRBJ2-7; V: TRBV6-4; D: TRBD2; DNA: TGTGCCAGCAGTGAAGCTAGCGGGAGAGGGGAGCAGTACTTC; CDR3: CASSEASGRGEQYF
J: TRBJ1-1; V: TRBV5-1; D: TRBD1; DNA: TGCGCCAGCAGCTTGGCCTTAGGACAGGCGACTGAAGCTTTCTTT; CDR3: CASSLALGQATEAFF
J: TRBJ1-2; V: TRBV29-1; D: NA; DNA: TGCAGCCTCTGGGGAGATGGCTACACCTTC; CDR3: CSLWGDGYTF
J: TRBJ2-3; V: TRBV19; D: TRBD2; DNA: TGTGCCAGTAGTAAGGGGACTAGCGGGGCCTACACAGATACGCAGTATTTT; CDR3: CASSKGTSGAYTDTQYF
J: TRBJ1-1; V: TRBV10-3; D: NA; DNA: TGTGCCATCTCAGCAGGGACTGAGAACACTGAAGCTTTCTTT; CDR3: CAISAGTENTEAFF
J: TRBJ2-2; V: TRBV7-6; D: NA; DNA: TGTGCCGGCAGCCCTAAGCGGGCCGGGGAGCTGTTTTTT; CDR3: CAGSPKRAGELFF
J: TRBJ1-6; V: TRBV7-9; D: NA; DNA: TGTGCCAGCTCCGAGGGATTCTCCTATAATTCACCCCTCCACTTT; CDR3: CASSEGFSYNSPLHF
J: TRBJ1-1; V: TRBV7-9; D: NA; DNA: TGTGCCAGCAGCTTAGACAGGGCAGCTTTCTTT; CDR3: CASSLDRAAFF
J: TRBJ2-7; V: TRBV27; D: NA; DNA: TGTGCCAGCAGAAGGGGACTCTACGAGCAGTACTTC; CDR3: CASRRGLYEQYF
J: TRBJ2-1; V: TRBV6-5; D: NA; DNA: TGTGCCAGCAGTACCCTTCGAGGGGGCTACAATGAGCAGTTCTTC; CDR3: CASSTLRGGYNEQFF
J: TRBJ2-5; V: TRBV5-1; D: TRBD2; DNA: TGCGCCAGCAGCGCGGCTACTAGCGTCGAGACCCAGTACTTC; CDR3: CASSAATSVETQYF
J: TRBJ2-1; V: TRBV4-2; D: NA; DNA: TGTGCCAGCAGCCACAGAGGTGTAGCCAATGAGCAGTTCTTC; CDR3: CASSHRGVANEQFF
J: TRBJ1-1; V: TRBV5-5; D: TRBD1; DNA: TGTGCCAGCAGTCGCTCCCATGGGACAGTGAACACTGAAGCTTTCTTT; CDR3: CASSRSHGTVNTEAFF
J: TRBJ2-3; V: TRBV5-6; D: TRBD1; DNA: TGTGCCAGCAGCTTAAGAGTCGACTGGACAGGGAAGGTCGCAGATACGCAGTATTTT; CDR3: CASSLRVDWTGKVADTQYF
J: TRBJ2-3; V: TRBV19; D: TRBD1; DNA: TGTGCCAGTAGTAAAACCGGGACAGGGACGGGAGGTACAGATACGCAGTATTTT; CDR3: CASSKTGTGTGGTDTQYF
J: TRBJ1-4; V: TRBV5-1; D: NA; DNA: TGCGCCAGCAGCTCTTCTAATGAAAAACTGTTTTTT; CDR3: CASSSSNEKLFF
J: TRBJ2-7; V: TRBV5-4; D: NA; DNA: TGTGCCAGCAGCTTGAAGGCGACTACCAACGAGCAGTACTTC; CDR3: CASSLKATTNEQYF
J: TRBJ2-1; V: TRBV19; D: NA; DNA: TGTGCCAGTAGTATTCTGGGCGGGAAAATTTACAATGAGCAGTTCTTC; CDR3: CASSILGGKIYNEQFF
J: TRBJ2-7; V: TRBV10-3; D: TRBD2; DNA: TGTGCCATCAGTGAGTTGGGTAGCGGGGCCAACGAGCAGTACTTC; CDR3: CAISELGSGANEQYF
J: TRBJ2-1; V: TRBV5-1; D: NA; DNA: TGCGCCAGCAGCGCCCGACTAGTCAATGAGCAGTTCTTC; CDR3: CASSARLVNEQFF
J: TRBJ2-5; V: TRBV9; D: TRBD2; DNA: TGTGCCAGCAGCCTCGGGACTAGCGGCATAGGAGAGACCCAGTACTTC; CDR3: CASSLGTSGIGETQYF
J: TRBJ1-6; V: TRBV5-5; D: NA; DNA: TGTGCCAGCAGCTTGCGGTGGGACAAATACAATTCACCCCTCCACTTT; CDR3: CASSLRWDKYNSPLHF
J: TRBJ1-2; V: TRBV30; D: TRBD1; DNA: TGTGCCTGGAGTAAGACAGGGGACTATGGCTACACCTTC; CDR3: CAWSKTGDYGYTF
J: TRBJ2-7; V: TRBV19; D: TRBD2; DNA: TGTGCCAGTAGTCCAACCGGGACTAGGTCCTACGAGCAGTACTTC; CDR3: CASSPTGTRSYEQYF
J: TRBJ2-3; V: TRBV6-6; D: NA; DNA: TGTGCCAGCACGCTGGGCAGGAGCACAGATACGCAGTATTTT; CDR3: CASTLGRSTDTQYF
J: TRBJ1-4; V: TRBV7-8; D: TRBD1; DNA: TGTGCCAGCAGCCATTCCGGGACAGCAACTAATGAAAAACTGTTTTTT; CDR3: CASSHSGTATNEKLFF
J: TRBJ1-3; V: TRBV6-6; D: NA; DNA: TGTGCCAGCAGCTCACCGGTGGGAAACACCATATATTTT; CDR3: CASSSPVGNTIYF
J: TRBJ1-4; V: TRBV6-1; D: NA; DNA: TGTGCCAGCAGTGAAGGTCGGGGGGGGCCAGTTAATGAAAAACTGTTTTTT; CDR3: CASSEGRGGPVNEKLFF
J: TRBJ2-1; V: TRBV27; D: TRBD2; DNA: TGTGCCAGCGCGAGACAGTATCCGGGAGGGGCCTACAATGAGCAGTTCTTC; CDR3: CASARQYPGGAYNEQFF
J: TRBJ1-1; V: TRBV18; D: NA; DNA: TGTGCCAGCTCACCTATAGGGGAGGATATGAACACTGAAGCTTTCTTT; CDR3: CASSPIGEDMNTEAFF
J: TRBJ2-2; V: TRBV30; D: TRBD1; DNA: TGTGCCTGGAGTTACAGGGGGCCCGGGGAGCTGTTTTTT; CDR3: CAWSYRGPGELFF
J: TRBJ2-3; V: TRBV7-3; D: NA; DNA: TGTGCCAGCAGCCCCGGGGGGCCAGATACGCAGTATTTT; CDR3: CASSPGGPDTQYF
J: TRBJ2-7; V: TRBV6-5; D: NA; DNA: TGTGCCAGCAGTTACTCGGTTAGAGACGAGCAGTACTTC; CDR3: CASSYSVRDEQYF
J: TRBJ1-6; V: TRBV7-8; D: NA; DNA: TGTGCCAGCAGCTGGCAGGGTTCCTATAATTCACCCCTCCACTTT; CDR3: CASSWQGSYNSPLHF
J: TRBJ2-7; V: TRBV19; D: NA; DNA: TGTGCCAGTGGATATAGCGTAGGCTACGAGCAGTACTTC; CDR3: CASGYSVGYEQYF
J: TRBJ1-6; V: TRBV4-1; D: TRBD1; DNA: TGCGCCAGCAACTTAGGACCGGGACAGGGATATTCACCCCTCCACTTT; CDR3: CASNLGPGQGYSPLHF
J: TRBJ1-5; V: TRBV7-9; D: NA; DNA: TGTGCCAGCAGCTTAGCGAGACAGCCCCAGCATTTT; CDR3: CASSLARQPQHF
J: TRBJ2-7; V: TRBV11-3; D: NA; DNA: TGTGCCAGCAGCCTTAGAGAGCTGAGCTCCTACGAGCAGTACTTC; CDR3: CASSLRELSSYEQYF
J: TRBJ2-1; V: TRBV9; D: NA; DNA: TGTGCCAGCAGCGTAGTGGGGGACACCTACAATGAGCAGTTCTTC; CDR3: CASSVVGDTYNEQFF
J: TRBJ2-3; V: TRBV4-3; D: TRBD2; DNA: TGCGCCAGCAGCCAAGGCCTTCCGGGACTAGCGGGGGTCGATACGCAGTATTTT; CDR3: CASSQGLPGLAGVDTQYF
J: TRBJ1-1; V: TRBV5-6; D: TRBD1; DNA: TGTGCCAGCAGCGATCAAGCCCCGGGACAGAGAATATCTTTCTTT; CDR3: CASSDQAPGQRISFF
J: TRBJ2-3; V: TRBV10-3; D: TRBD1; DNA: TGTGCCATCAGTTCACAGGGGGCCCCCACAGATACGCAGTATTTT; CDR3: CAISSQGAPTDTQYF
J: TRBJ2-2; V: TRBV15; D: NA; DNA: TGTGCCACCAGCACCGACAGATACACCGGGGAGCTGTTTTTT; CDR3: CATSTDRYTGELFF